This passage covers 29 T cell receptor beta chains from one sample sequenced in a study of post-analysis software for immune sequencing data. Incorporated into the TCR beta cDNA libraries were unique molecular identifiers, which served to reduce PCR and sequencing biases. A single record per CDR3 protein comes from TCRdb applying MiXCR to the PCR reads. Among roughly 580,000 distinct CDR3 sequences listed, around 44% were seen once. Antigens for these TCRs are unknown. Broader study findings: Several TRBV segments, TRBV5-6, TRBV5-1 and TRBV20-1 among them, were found more frequent in patients than controls.

The sample was blood. Every receptor here comes from a girl under 18 with multiple sclerosis.

The table lists this clonotype with a few counts. Written as DNA, the CDR3 is TGTGCCAGCAGTTTATCCCACTGGACGGAGCCCTATGGCTACACCTTC. The encoded protein is CASSLSHWTEPYGYTF. The chain has TRBV12-3 or TRBV12-4 and TRBJ1-2; D gene uncertain. Trimming pared 2 bases from V and 4 bases from J, leaving 17 bases between. The CDR3 totals 16 residues.

V and J are TRBV29-1 and TRBJ2-7; 8 bases align to TRBD1. The CDR3 runs to 12 residues. The ends lost 7 bases at V and 6 bases at J; junction bases unmatched: 8. The germline gives CDR1 SQVTM, CDR2 ANQGSEA. The CDR3, as DNA: TGCAGCGCTGCTACAGGGGGTGGCGAGCAGTACTTC. Its translation is CSAATGGGEQYF.

The V call is TRBV12-3 or TRBV12-4, the J call TRBJ1-2; no clear D. The V gene lost 4 bases and the J gene lost 0 bases, with 6 bases spanning the gap. The CDR3 has 13 amino acids. CDR3 coding DNA: TGTGCCAGCAGTTCCCAGGCTAACTATGGCTACACCTTC. It is translated as CASSSQANYGYTF.

This clonotype has only a few counts. The chain joins TRBV24-1 to TRBJ1-5, with D maybe TRBD1 (6 bases). V was cut by 6 bases and J by 13 bases, with 12 bases left in between. Germline assignment: CDR1 KGHDR and CDR2 SFDVKD. The CDR3 runs 11 residues. The CDR3 nucleotides read TGTGCCACCAGTCCAGGGGTACTACAGCATTTT. Residues: CATSPGVLQHF.

This sequence joins TRBV29-1 and TRBJ1-1; D might be TRBD1 (5 bases). The V gene lost 7 bases and the J gene lost 3 bases, with 21 bases spanning the gap. Germline assignment: CDR1 SQVTM and CDR2 ANQGSEA. The CDR3 extends over 15 amino acids. The CDR3 region is CSGQPPRADYTEAFF. DNA of the CDR3: TGCAGCGGACAACCTCCCAGGGCCGATTACACTGAAGCTTTCTTT. Drawing the rest from reference TRBV29-1 and TRBJ1-1, the complete variable domain is SAVISQKPSRDICQRGTSLTIQCQVDSQVTMMFWYRQQPGQSLTLIATANQGSEATYESGFVIDKFPISRPNLTFSTLTVSNMSPEDSSIYLCSGQPPRADYTEAFFGQGTRLTVV.

The gene calls are TRBV5-1 and TRBJ2-1; 8 bases are shared with TRBD2. CDR1 is SGHRS and CDR2 is YFSETQ in the germline V gene. The trim removed 4 bases at V and 7 bases at J, leaving 7 bases unmatched. The CDR3 consists of 14 residues. The CDR3 reads CASSGTSGPNEQFF. The CDR3 DNA reads as TGCGCCAGCAGCGGCACTAGCGGACCTAATGAGCAGTTCTTC.

V and J are TRBV15 and TRBJ2-6, with 8 bases matching TRBD2. The junction had 3 bases not matched to a gene; V was cut back by 5 bases and J by 0 bases. Looked up from germline, CDR1 is LNHNV and CDR2 is YYDKDF (reference sequence). The CDR3 runs to 16 residues. CDR3 residues: CATSSGGDSGANVLTF. DNA of the CDR3: TGTGCCACCAGCTCCGGGGGGGACTCTGGGGCCAACGTCCTGACTTTC. Filled out from reference TRBV15 and TRBJ2-6, the complete variable domain reads DAMVIQNPRYQVTQFGKPVTLSCSQTLNHNVMYWYQQKSSQAPKLLFHYYDKDFNNEADTPDNFQSRRPNTSFCFLDIRSPGLGDTAMYLCATSSGGDSGANVLTFGAGSRLTVL.

V gene TRBV6-5 combines with J gene TRBJ2-7; tentative D call: TRBD1 (6 bases). V was cut by 1 base and J by 10 bases, with 11 bases left in between. Germline values: CDR1 MNHEY, CDR2 SVGAGI. CDR3 length equals 12 residues. The CDR3 DNA reads TGTGCCAGCAGTTACTTTAGGGGGTTCCAGTACTTC. This sequence encodes CASSYFRGFQYF.

J is TRBJ1-2 and V is TRBV7-9; D is unclear. Germline assignment: CDR1 SEHNR and CDR2 FQNEAQ (reference sequence). V lost 5 bases, J lost 0 bases, and 10 bases lay in between. This CDR3 spans 14 amino acids. The CDR3 bases are TGTGCCAGCAGCCATAGGGCCCCTAACTATGGCTACACCTTC. Residues: CASSHRAPNYGYTF. The full variable domain, rest sourced from reference TRBV7-9 and TRBJ1-2, is DTGVSQNPRHKITKRGQNVTFRCDPISEHNRLYWYRQTLGQGPEFLTYFQNEAQLEKSRLLSDRFSAERPKGSFSTLEIQRTEQGDSAMYLCASSHRAPNYGYTFGSGTRLTVV.

The chain has TRBV7-9 and TRBJ2-7; a possible D gene is TRBD1 (6 bases). Germline V lookup: CDR1 SEHNR, CDR2 FQNEAQ (reference sequence). Trimming took off 5 bases at V and 2 bases at J, with 19 bases between the two ends. The CDR3 loop spans 16 amino acids. In DNA form, the CDR3 reads TGTGCCAGCAGCCCTACGACAGGCCGACGCACCTACGAGCAGTACTTC. Its protein is CASSPTTGRRTYEQYF.

The rearrangement joins TRBV4-1 to TRBJ2-5, with D tentatively TRBD2 (6 bases). CDR1 and CDR2 (germline): MGHRA, YSYEKL. CDR3 length equals 13 residues. Trimming removed 1 base at V and 5 bases at J, with 8 bases between. CDR3 residues: CASSQVLAETQYF. DNA for the CDR3: TGCGCCAGCAGCCAAGTTCTAGCGGAGACCCAGTACTTC.

The rearrangement uses TRBV4-1 and TRBJ1-2, with TRBD1 as a possible D gene (5 bases). V shed 0 bases and J shed 8 bases, with 19 bases lying between them. From germline, CDR1 is MGHRA and CDR2 YSYEKL. This CDR3 is built from 16 residues. In DNA form, the CDR3 reads TGCGCCAGCAGCCAAGAGGGGGGGAGGGTCTCCTACGGCTACACCTTC. Its protein product is CASSQEGGRVSYGYTF.

This chain links TRBV4-2 with TRBJ1-2, with D possibly being TRBD1 (6 bases). The germline CDR1 and CDR2 sequences are LGHNA and YNFKEQ. V was trimmed by 3 bases and J by 11 bases, leaving 22 bases between them. CDR3 length: 15 residues. The CDR3: CASSHHREESLPYTF. The CDR3 bases are TGTGCCAGCAGCCACCACAGGGAAGAATCCTTACCGTACACCTTC.

The rearrangement links TRBV9 to TRBJ2-7; unclear D gene. CDR3 length: 15 residues. Germline values: CDR1 SGDLS, CDR2 YYNGEE. V was clipped by 2 bases and J by 5 bases, with 17 bases between them. CDR3: CASSVSPLDVHEQYF. In nucleotides, the CDR3 is TGTGCCAGCAGCGTCTCACCCTTAGACGTCCACGAGCAGTACTTC. The variable domain in full, completed from reference TRBV9 and TRBJ2-7, reads DSGVTQTPKHLITATGQRVTLRCSPRSGDLSVYWYQQSLDQGLQFLIQYYNGEERAKGNILERFSAQQFPDLHSELNLSSLELGDSALYFCASSVSPLDVHEQYFGPGTRLTVT.

The CDR3 protein is CSVSTLNSNQPQHF. CDR3 nucleotides: TGCAGCGTCTCGACCCTGAATAGCAATCAGCCCCAGCATTTT. The rearrangement joins TRBV29-1 to TRBJ1-5; unclear D gene. Trimming removed 6 bases at V and 0 bases at J, with 12 bases between. The V gene's germline CDR1 is SQVTM and CDR2 ANQGSEA. CDR3 length: 14 amino acids.

The chain links TRBV10-3 to TRBJ2-1; D could derive from TRBD1 or TRBD2 (5 bases each). Germline V gene lookup returns CDR1 ENHRY and CDR2 SYGVKD. The germline V and J ends were trimmed by 3 bases and 6 bases, with 18 bases remaining between them. CDR3 length: 16 residues. CDR3 in amino acids: CAISDPGTGPSNEQFF. The CDR3 DNA is TGTGCCATCAGTGACCCCGGGACCGGGCCCAGCAATGAGCAGTTCTTC.

This clonotype turned up a few times. The V and J genes are TRBV6-5 and TRBJ2-7, with 7 bases aligning to TRBD1. The end of the DNA fits TRBJ2-5 better, so the J call may be wrong. The CDR3 loop spans 15 amino acids. CDR1 and CDR2 from the germline V gene are MNHEY and SVGAGI. CDR3 nucleotide sequence: TGTGCCAGCAGTTCCCGGACAGGTCTTCGAGAGACCCAGTACTTC. Amino acid sequence: CASSSRTGLRETQYF.

This sequence joins TRBV29-1 and TRBJ2-5, with TRBD2 matching over 9 bases. TRBJ2-7 explains the end of the DNA better; the J call may be wrong. From germline, CDR1 is SQVTM and CDR2 ANQGSEA. This CDR3 is 13 amino acids long. This CDR3 reads CSVGGSGSYEQYF. The CDR3 nucleotides are TGCAGCGTTGGGGGTAGCGGGAGCTACGAGCAGTACTTC.

Turning to this clonotype: The junction does not match germline at one end; this may be a read error. The rearrangement uses TRBV6-1 and TRBJ2-7; TRBD2 aligns across 9 bases. CDR3 length equals 14 residues. Per the germline V gene, CDR1 is MNHNS and CDR2 is SASEGT. The CDR3 here is CASREGSGSETQYF. In nucleotides, the CDR3 is TGTGCCAGCAGGGAAGGTAGCGGGAGTGAGACTCAGTACTTC.

This chain connects TRBV2 to TRBJ1-6; D not resolved. The CDR3 consists of 12 residues. V was cut by 8 bases and J by 7 bases, with 9 bases left in between. CDR1 SNHLY and CDR2 FYNNEI come from the germline V gene. CDR3 nucleotide sequence: TGTGCCAGCTACGAGGAAAATTCACCCCTCCACTTT. This encodes CASYEENSPLHF.

V is TRBV2 and J is TRBJ2-1, with D perhaps TRBD1 (6 bases). Germline V gives CDR1 SNHLY, CDR2 FYNNEI. V shed 7 bases and J shed 8 bases, with 15 bases lying between them. This CDR3 has 13 amino acids. CDR3 sequence (DNA): TGTGCCAGCAATAAGGGGACAAGGCATGAGCAGTTCTTC. It yields the protein CASNKGTRHEQFF. Together with reference TRBV2 and TRBJ2-1, the CDR3 gives the full variable domain: EPEVTQTPSHQVTQMGQEVILRCVPISNHLYFYWYRQILGQKVEFLVSFYNNEISEKSEIFDDQFSVERPDGSNFTLKIRSTKLEDSAMYFCASNKGTRHEQFFGPGTRLTVL.

CDR3 amino acids: CASSLNVWLSKIYEQYF. The DNA for the CDR3 is TGCGCCAGCAGCCTTAACGTTTGGCTCTCTAAGATTTACGAGCAGTACTTC. This chain links TRBV4-1 with TRBJ2-7; D remains unclear. Germline assignment: CDR1 MGHRA and CDR2 YSYEKL. The CDR3 loop spans 17 amino acids. V shed 4 bases and J shed 4 bases, with 23 bases lying between them.

This clonotype was seen at least ten times. The gene calls are TRBV20-1 and TRBJ2-7; perhaps TRBD2 as D (5 bases). V gave up 5 bases and J gave up 5 bases, with 16 bases separating them. The CDR3 loop spans 13 amino acids. The V gene's germline CDR1 is DFQATT and CDR2 SNEGSKA (reference sequence). CDR3 DNA: TGCAGTGCTCGAGGAGGAGTAAGGGACGAGCAGTACTTC. This codes for CSARGGVRDEQYF.

The V and J genes are TRBV20-1 and TRBJ2-3; maybe TRBD1 (5 bases). The CDR3 runs 13 residues. In germline, CDR1 is DFQATT, CDR2 SNEGSKA (reference sequence). Trimming took 6 bases from V and 1 from J, leaving 11 bases between them. The CDR3 protein is CSAQLQGTDTQYF. The CDR3 DNA reads as TGCAGTGCACAGTTACAGGGCACAGATACGCAGTATTTT.

The rearrangement uses TRBV29-1 and TRBJ2-3; 15 nucleotides align to TRBD2. V was clipped by 4 bases and J by 6 bases; unmatched bases: 5. Germline V gene sequence: CDR1 SQVTM, CDR2 ANQGSEA. The CDR3 runs to 15 residues. The CDR3 region has the DNA TGCAGCGTTGTCCGGACTAGCGGGAGGGCTGATACGCAGTATTTT. Protein: CSVVRTSGRADTQYF.

This clonotype was observed a few times. The rearrangement uses TRBV12-3 or TRBV12-4 and TRBJ1-2; D unclear. Trimming pared 2 bases from V and 0 bases from J, leaving 7 bases between. This CDR3 has 14 amino acids. The CDR3 loop is CASSLQAANYGYTF. In DNA form, the CDR3 reads TGTGCCAGCAGTTTACAGGCAGCTAACTATGGCTACACCTTC.

The chain couples TRBV12-3 or TRBV12-4 to TRBJ2-3; D is uncertain. V lost 6 bases, J lost 2 bases, and 15 bases lay in between. CDR3 length equals 15 residues. The DNA for the CDR3 is TGTGCCAGCAGCCTTAGACACCGCTACACAGATACGCAGTATTTT. This sequence encodes CASSLRHRYTDTQYF.

In DNA, the CDR3 is TGTGCCAGCAGCCCGGGAACTCCAGGAGATACGCAGTATTTT. It translates to CASSPGTPGDTQYF. The chain carries TRBV7-3 and TRBJ2-3; TRBD2 might be the D (5 bases). Germline V gene sequence: CDR1 SGHTA, CDR2 FQGTGA. V was clipped by 5 bases and J by 5 bases, with 14 bases between them. CDR3 size: 14 residues. Combining the CDR3 with reference TRBV7-3 and TRBJ2-3 gives the whole variable domain GAGVSQTPSNKVTEKGKYVELRCDPISGHTALYWYRQSLGQGPEFLIYFQGTGAADDSGLPNDRFFAVRPEGSVSTLKIQRTERGDSAVYLCASSPGTPGDTQYFGPGTRLTVL.

This clonotype was observed a handful of times. The chain combines TRBV4-1 with TRBJ1-6; D gene ambiguous. This CDR3 comprises 16 residues. V dropped 0 bases and J dropped 5 bases, with 11 bases sitting between them. The germline V gene encodes CDR1 MGHRA and CDR2 YSYEKL. CDR3 coding DNA: TGCGCCAGCAGCCAAGATCCTCAGGTGAATAATTCACCCCTCCACTTT. Translating gives CASSQDPQVNNSPLHF.